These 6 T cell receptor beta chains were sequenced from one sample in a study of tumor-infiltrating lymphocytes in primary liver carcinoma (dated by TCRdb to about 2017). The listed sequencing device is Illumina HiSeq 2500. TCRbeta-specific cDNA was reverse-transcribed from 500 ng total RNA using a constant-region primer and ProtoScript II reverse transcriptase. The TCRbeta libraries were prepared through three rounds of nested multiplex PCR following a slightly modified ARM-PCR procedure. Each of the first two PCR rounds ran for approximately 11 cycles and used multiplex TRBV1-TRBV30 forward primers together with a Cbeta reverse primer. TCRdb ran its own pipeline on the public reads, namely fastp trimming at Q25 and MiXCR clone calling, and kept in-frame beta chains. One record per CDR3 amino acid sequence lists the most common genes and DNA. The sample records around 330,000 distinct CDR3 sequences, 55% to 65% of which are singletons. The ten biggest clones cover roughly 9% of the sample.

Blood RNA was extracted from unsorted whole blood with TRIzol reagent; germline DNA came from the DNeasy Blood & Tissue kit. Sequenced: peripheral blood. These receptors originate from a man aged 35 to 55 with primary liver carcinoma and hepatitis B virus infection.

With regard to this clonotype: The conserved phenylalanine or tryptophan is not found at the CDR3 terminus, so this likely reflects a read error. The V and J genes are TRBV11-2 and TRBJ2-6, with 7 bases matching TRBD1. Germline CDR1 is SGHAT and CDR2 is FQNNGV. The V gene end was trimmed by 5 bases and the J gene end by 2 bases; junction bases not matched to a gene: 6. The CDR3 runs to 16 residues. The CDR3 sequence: CASSLGQSPGANVLTS. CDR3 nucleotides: TGTGCCAGCAGCCTGGGACAGTCCCCTGGGGCCAACGTCCTGACTTCC.

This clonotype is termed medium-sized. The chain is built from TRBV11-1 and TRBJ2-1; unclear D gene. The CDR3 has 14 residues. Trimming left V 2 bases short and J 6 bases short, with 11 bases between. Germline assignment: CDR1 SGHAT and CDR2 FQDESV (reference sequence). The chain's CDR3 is CASSLFWPLNEQFF. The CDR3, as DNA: TGTGCCAGCAGCTTATTTTGGCCACTCAATGAGCAGTTCTTC.

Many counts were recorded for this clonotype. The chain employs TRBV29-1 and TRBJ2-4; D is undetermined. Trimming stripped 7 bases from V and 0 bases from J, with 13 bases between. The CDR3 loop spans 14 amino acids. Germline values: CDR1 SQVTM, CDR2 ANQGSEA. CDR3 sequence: CSAGPTVAKNIQYF. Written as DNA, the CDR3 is TGCAGCGCTGGCCCCACGGTAGCCAAAAACATTCAGTACTTC.

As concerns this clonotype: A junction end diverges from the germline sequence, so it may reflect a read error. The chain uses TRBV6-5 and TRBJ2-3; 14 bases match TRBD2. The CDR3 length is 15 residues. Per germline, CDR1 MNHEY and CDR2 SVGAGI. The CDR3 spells CVSRGLAGGADTQYF. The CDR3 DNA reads TGTGTCAGCAGAGGACTAGCGGGAGGAGCGGATACGCAGTATTTT.

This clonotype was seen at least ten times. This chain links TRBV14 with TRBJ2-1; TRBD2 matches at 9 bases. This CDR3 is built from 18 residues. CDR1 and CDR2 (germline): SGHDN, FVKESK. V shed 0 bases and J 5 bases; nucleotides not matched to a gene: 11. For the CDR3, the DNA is TGTGCCAGCAGCCAAGACTCATCGACTAGCGGCTATAACAATGAGCAGTTCTTC. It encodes CASSQDSSTSGYNNEQFF.

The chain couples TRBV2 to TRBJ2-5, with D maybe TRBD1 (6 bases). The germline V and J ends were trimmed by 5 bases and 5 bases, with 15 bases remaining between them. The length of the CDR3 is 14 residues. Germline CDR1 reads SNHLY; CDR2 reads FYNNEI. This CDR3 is CASSLGNRVETQYF. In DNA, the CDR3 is TGTGCCAGCAGTCTCGGCAACAGGGTGGAGACCCAGTACTTC.